A selection of T cell receptor beta chains follows, all from one sample in a study of cytomegalovirus exposure and HLA in healthy donors. Produced via immunoSEQ multiplex PCR; TCRdb's table is partial and in-frame only. The sample has about 330,000 clones; roughly 87% are singletons. Sequences were obtained from PBMCs. Receptors originate from a woman aged 25 to 39 in good health and CMV-seropositive. The CDR3 runs from the conserved cysteine through the conserved F or W. A D gene is named only where the DNA matches it firmly. Some rows mark clone size as missing; the rest say once, few, many or name a class of expanded clone.

v_call	d_call	j_call	clone_size	cdr3_nt	cdr3_aa
TRBV6-5	.	TRBJ2-7	.	TGTGCCAGCAGTATCGGGATCTCCTACGAGCAGTACTTC	CASSIGISYEQYF
TRBV29-1	.	TRBJ1-2	.	TGCAGCGTTGACGAAAGGGGGACACTCTACGGCTACACCTTC	CSVDERGTLYGYTF
TRBV27	.	TRBJ2-1	.	TGTGCCAGCAGACCGGGTTGGGCAGATCCCTACAATGAGCAGTTCTTC	CASRPGWADPYNEQFF
TRBV4-3	.	TRBJ2-1	.	TGCGCCAGCAGCCAAGCCGGACTGCTCTCCTACAATGAGCAGTTCTTC	CASSQAGLLSYNEQFF
TRBV27	TRBD1	TRBJ1-4	.	TGTGCCAGCAGTTCCCGGGACAGGGCTAATGAAAAACTGTTTTTT	CASSSRDRANEKLFF
TRBV6-5	TRBD2	TRBJ2-7	.	TGTGCCAGCAGTTACGGGACTAGCGGACCCTACGAGCAGTACTTC	CASSYGTSGPYEQYF
TRBV27	.	TRBJ1-5	.	TGTGCCAGCAGCACGAAGCGGAGCAATCAGCCCCAGCATTTT	CASSTKRSNQPQHF
TRBV4-3	.	TRBJ2-1	.	TGCGCCAGCAGCCAAGAAGAAACAGCTTACAATGAGCAGTTCTTC	CASSQEETAYNEQFF
TRBV4-1	.	TRBJ2-7	.	TGCGCCAGCAGCCAAGATTCCGGAGGTTACGAGCAGTACTTC	CASSQDSGGYEQYF
TRBV28	TRBD1	TRBJ1-6	few	TGTGCCAGCGGGGCGGGCAGGGGGAATGCACCCCTCCACTTT	CASGAGRGNAPLHF
TRBV11-2	.	TRBJ2-7	.	TGTGCCAGCACCGCGACACCCTCCTACGAGCAGTACTTC	CASTATPSYEQYF
TRBV15	.	TRBJ2-7	.	TGTGCCACCAGCAGAGAGAGGACTGTCCACGAGCAGTACTTC	CATSRERTVHEQYF
TRBV18	.	TRBJ2-2	.	TGTGCCAGCTCACCATATGGCAGCAACACCGGGGAGCTGTTTTTT	CASSPYGSNTGELFF
TRBV4-1	TRBD1	TRBJ2-1	.	TGCGCCAGCAGCCCGGAGACAGGGGCGGGGAATGAGCAGTTCTTC	CASSPETGAGNEQFF
TRBV11-3	.	TRBJ2-1	.	TGTGCCAGCAGCTTGTATATAGGGAATGAGCAGTTCTTC	CASSLYIGNEQFF
TRBV5-4	TRBD1	TRBJ2-7	.	TGTGCCAGCAGCGGAACTACAGGGGGCGTACCGACCGCCTACGAGCAGTACTTC	CASSGTTGGVPTAYEQYF
TRBV5-4	.	TRBJ2-7	.	TGTGCCAGCAGCCAAGGGGGTGGCTCCTACGAGCAGTACTTC	CASSQGGGSYEQYF
TRBV29-1	TRBD2	TRBJ2-1	.	TGCAGCGTTGAGGAAGCGGGAGATGAGCAGTTCTTC	CSVEEAGDEQFF
TRBV7-3	TRBD2	TRBJ2-1	once	TGTGCCAGCAGCGTTAGCGGGGGAAGCTACAATGAGCAGTTCTTC	CASSVSGGSYNEQFF
TRBV6-1	.	TRBJ1-6	once	TGTGCCAGCAGTGATTTTCCAGGCCCCTATAATTCACCCCTCCACTTT	CASSDFPGPYNSPLHF
TRBV15	.	TRBJ2-7	.	TGTGCCACCAGCGAGTTCCCCGACGAGCAGTACTTC	CATSEFPDEQYF
TRBV6-4	.	TRBJ1-2	.	TGTGCCAGCAGCCCAACGAGCAACGACTATGGCTACACCTTC	CASSPTSNDYGYTF
TRBV7-8	TRBD2	TRBJ2-5	.	TGTGCCAGCAGTTCTAGCGGGGGGGTCCAAGAGACCCAGTACTTC	CASSSSGGVQETQYF